These 14 T cell receptor beta chains were all obtained from the same sample, sequenced in a study of patients and donors after allogeneic stem cell transplantation. In TCRdb, the RT-PCR reads were re-called with MiXCR into one record per CDR3 protein. The sample yields about 960,000 distinct CDR3 sequences, approximately 18% seen once. What was sequenced was blood, either unsorted or a sorted T cell fraction (not recorded which). These receptors came from a human donor who was either an allogeneic HSCT recipient or a stem cell or donor lymphocyte infusion donor (not recorded which). It is not recorded whose cells these are; they may come from a transplant donor.

There are a few counts of this clonotype. V usage is TRBV5-5 and J usage is TRBJ1-1; 10 bases line up with TRBD1. This CDR3 has 17 residues. V was pared by 4 bases and J by 3 bases, with 12 bases of the junction left unmatched. The germline CDR1 and CDR2 sequences are SGHKS and YYEKEE (reference sequence). The CDR3 DNA is TGTGCCAGCAGCCTGGGTCAATGGGGGACAGGGGACACTGAAGCTTTCTTT. Amino acid sequence: CASSLGQWGTGDTEAFF.

The chain carries TRBV11-3 and TRBJ1-1; TRBD1 matches 7 bases. V dropped 5 bases and J dropped 0; count of bases not matched to a gene: 12. The length of the CDR3 is 17 residues. Germline values: CDR1 SGHNT, CDR2 YENEEA. In DNA, the CDR3 is TGTGCCAGCAGCACCCGACAGGGCGTCTACATGAACACTGAAGCTTTCTTT. The encoded protein is CASSTRQGVYMNTEAFF.

This clonotype was seen a handful of times. The chain carries TRBV12-3 or TRBV12-4 and TRBJ2-1; 8 nucleotides line up with TRBD2. Losses at the gene ends were 2 bases for V and 8 bases for J; bases not matched to a gene: 5. CDR3 size: 14 residues. The CDR3 bases are TGTGCCAGCAGTTTAACGGCGGGGGGAGATGAGCAGTTCTTC. As protein: CASSLTAGGDEQFF.

This clonotype was counted a few times. The chain recombines TRBV3-1 with TRBJ2-1; 9 bases match TRBD2. Trimming at V came to 3 bases and at J to 4 bases, leaving 7 bases not matched to a gene. Germline CDR1 LGHDT, CDR2 YNNKEL (reference sequence). This CDR3 has 16 amino acids. CDR3 sequence (DNA): TGTGCCAGCAGCCAGTTAGCGGGGGCTCTTTACAATGAGCAGTTCTTC. Its protein is CASSQLAGALYNEQFF.

This clonotype was recorded a few times. This chain joins TRBV27 and TRBJ1-2; D ambiguous. The germline V gene encodes CDR1 MNHEY and CDR2 SMNVEV (reference sequence). CDR3 length: 12 residues. The V end lost 5 bases, the J end lost 8 bases, and 12 bases lay between the germline ends. The CDR3 DNA reads TGTGCCAGCAGTGACGGATCTGTGGGCTACACCTTC. Its translation: CASSDGSVGYTF.

The rearrangement links TRBV12-3 or TRBV12-4 to TRBJ1-2; D is unclear. Trimming pared 6 bases from V and 0 bases from J, leaving 8 bases between. CDR3 length: 13 residues. In nucleotides, the CDR3 is TGTGCCAGCAGGGGGAGTACTAACTATGGCTACACCTTC. It translates to CASRGSTNYGYTF.

This clonotype has a handful of counts. The gene calls are TRBV7-8 and TRBJ2-2; 7 bases are a match to TRBD2. The V gene's germline CDR1 is SGHVS and CDR2 FQNEAQ. The CDR3 consists of 16 residues. Trimming cost V 5 bases and J 6 bases; bases outside gene matches: 12. The CDR3 here is CASSALRLAEPGELFF. The DNA of the CDR3 is TGTGCCAGCAGCGCCCTCCGTCTAGCGGAACCCGGGGAGCTGTTTTTT.

This clonotype was picked up a small number of times. The chain uses TRBV6-1 and TRBJ2-5, with TRBD2 identical over 11 bases. Germline lookup yields CDR1 MNHNS and CDR2 SASEGT. This CDR3 is built from 15 residues. V dropped 7 bases and J dropped 5; count of bases not matched to a gene: 9. In nucleotides, the CDR3 is TGTGCCAGCATTTTAGCGGGAGGGCCAGGGGAGACCCAGTACTTC. Its protein product is CASILAGGPGETQYF.

This clonotype was found a few times. J is TRBJ2-7 and V is TRBV20-1, with no clear D. Germline V gene lookup returns CDR1 DFQATT and CDR2 SNEGSKA (reference sequence). The ends were cut back, 6 bases at V and 6 bases at J, with 9 bases in the middle. CDR3 length equals 10 residues. The CDR3 region has the DNA TGCAGTGCGGAAGTAGGCGAGCAGTACTTC. Encoded protein: CSAEVGEQYF.

The rearrangement uses TRBV27 and TRBJ2-1; no definite D call. This CDR3 region has 14 residues. The germline V gene encodes CDR1 MNHEY and CDR2 SMNVEV (reference sequence). V lost 5 bases, J lost 8 bases, and 16 bases lay in between. Written as DNA, the CDR3 is TGTGCCAGCAGTCCTTCCACTATCTTCCATGAGCAGTTCTTC. Protein: CASSPSTIFHEQFF.

J is TRBJ1-6 and V is TRBV7-2; D gene uncertain. The CDR3 consists of 14 residues. V lost 4 bases, J lost 1 base, and 5 bases lay in between. Germline V CDR1 and CDR2: SGHTA, FQGNSA. The CDR3, as DNA: TGTGCCAGCAGCTCGGGTTCCTATAATTCACCCCTCCACTTT. Translating gives CASSSGSYNSPLHF.

The table lists this clonotype with a few counts. The rearrangement joins TRBV20-1 to TRBJ2-1; D is tentatively TRBD1 or TRBD2 (7 bases each). The length of the CDR3 is 15 residues. V dropped 5 bases and J dropped 3 bases, with 17 bases sitting between them. The germline V gene has CDR1 DFQATT and CDR2 SNEGSKA (reference sequence). CDR3 DNA: TGCAGTGCTCCCCCAGGGGGGGCGATCTACAATGAGCAGTTCTTC. Protein: CSAPPGGAIYNEQFF.

This clonotype was seen at least ten times. V and J are TRBV20-1 and TRBJ1-6, with a tentative D call TRBD1 (6 bases). The V and J ends lost 6 bases and 9 bases respectively, with 15 bases between them. The CDR3 consists of 13 residues. In germline, CDR1 is DFQATT, CDR2 SNEGSKA (reference sequence). CDR3 amino acids: CSAREGGSSPLHF. The CDR3 nucleotides are TGCAGTGCCAGGGAAGGGGGAAGTTCACCCCTCCACTTT.

This clonotype was found a few times. The J gene is TRBJ2-1, the V gene TRBV10-3, with 11 bases aligning to TRBD2. This CDR3 has 15 residues. The V gene's germline CDR1 is ENHRY and CDR2 SYGVKD. V dropped 7 bases and J dropped 6; count of bases not matched to a gene: 8. The CDR3 DNA reads as TGTGCCATCACGATCACTAGCGGGAGAGGCAATGAGCAGTTCTTC. It translates to CAITITSGRGNEQFF.